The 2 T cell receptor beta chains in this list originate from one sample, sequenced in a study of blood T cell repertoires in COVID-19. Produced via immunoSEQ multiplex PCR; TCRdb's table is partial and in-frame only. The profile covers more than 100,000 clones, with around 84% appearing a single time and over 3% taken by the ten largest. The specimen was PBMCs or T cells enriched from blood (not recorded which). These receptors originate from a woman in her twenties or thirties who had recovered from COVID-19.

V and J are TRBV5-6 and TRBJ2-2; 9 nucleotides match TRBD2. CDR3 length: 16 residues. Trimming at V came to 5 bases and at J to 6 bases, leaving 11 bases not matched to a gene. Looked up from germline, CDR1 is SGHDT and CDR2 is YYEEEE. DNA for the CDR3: TGTGCCAGCAGAACCATTAGCGGGAGCCTCTCCGGGGAGCTGTTTTTT. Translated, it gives CASRTISGSLSGELFF.

CDR3 protein: CASSPTHYEQYF. The DNA of the CDR3 is TGTGCCAGCAGCCCCACACACTACGAGCAGTACTTC. The chain has TRBV7-2 and TRBJ2-7; D uncertain. Trimming pared 5 bases from V and 3 bases from J, leaving 8 bases between. In germline, CDR1 is SGHTA, CDR2 FQGNSA. This CDR3 has 12 amino acids.